This T cell receptor (beta chain) emerged from a study of vaccination effects on CD4 cells after COVID-19 (dated 2022 in TCRdb). Study-wide context: In the ViraFEST assay, PBMC were stimulated with viral peptide pools, and antigen-specific CD4+ T cell clonotypes were then identified by expansion using TCR sequencing. SARS-CoV-2 spike-specific CD4+ TCR repertoires from before and after mRNA vaccination were compared in COVID-19 convalescent patients and in infection-naive vaccine recipients. Altogether, over 9 COVID-19 convalescent patients and a few SARS-CoV-2-naive healthy vaccine recipients made up the full study. Approximately 2 million PBMC per well were cultured in IMDM with approximately 5% human AB serum, roughly 11 IU/ml IL-2 and gentamicin, plus 10 ug/ml peptides. Across the study, the median time from the second dose to post-vaccine sampling was 72 days (range 14 to 241). Cultures from other donors in the study were sequenced with the Oncomine TCR Beta short-read assay on an Illumina iSeq 100. The study at large found these results: The study was limited by a small number of convalescent patients, and early post-infection timepoints were lacking. Among healthy vaccine recipients, nearly all vaccine-induced clones were SARS-CoV-2 mono-reactive, and just 1 of 255 was cross-reactive with common cold coronaviruses. Marked clonal contraction was observed in both infection-induced and vaccine-induced clones at late post-vaccination timepoints, consistent with waning T cell responses.

After less than 13 days of culture, CD4+ T cells were isolated with the EasySep CD4+ T cell isolation kit. Participants received two doses of either the BNT162b2 or the mRNA-1273 mRNA SARS-CoV-2 vaccine. None of the healthy vaccine recipients had a prior SARS-CoV-2 infection, which was confirmed by nucleocapsid antibody tests that came back negative both before and after vaccination. Half of the culture medium was replaced with fresh IL-2-containing medium on days 3 and 7. Unless noted otherwise, every peptide stimulation condition was grown in triplicate wells. PBMC were separated from whole blood using Ficoll-Paque Plus gradient centrifugation and were then either cryopreserved at -140C or used fresh. The QIAamp micro DNA kit was used to extract genomic DNA from the cultured CD4+ T cells. The library relied on the immunoSEQ multiplex PCR assay. TCR beta CDR3 sequencing was performed on DNA from the cultured, isolated CD4+ T cells. In the source study's methods: The analysis removed non-productive TCR sequences, trimmed reads to the CDR3 region, and retained only CDR3s that were 7 or more amino acids long. Antigen-specific clonotypes were identified using the MANAFEST web app by comparison of expansion in peptide wells against reference cultures. Positive clones required FDR<0.05 expansion versus reference and all other wells, odds ratio above 5, and frequency above 0.1% in two replicate wells. Clonotypes significantly expanded in SARS-CoV-2 spike wells and in at least one common cold coronavirus spike condition were defined as cross-reactive. Levenshtein distance calculated with the stringdist R package was used to assess CDR3 similarity, and unrooted trees were constructed with ape in R 3.6.1. TCRdb provides this immuneACCESS table in a form limited to in-frame rearrangements. Some clones are lacking; in checked studies, under half of them reflect an unresolved V gene, and why the rest are absent is not known. V, J and clone size were drawn from that table, and D and trimming were deduced from the DNA. For this sample the table gives about 66,000 clones, of which around 69% were detected only once. The ten largest clones add up to 2% to 2.5% of the sample.

From the cysteine up to the phenylalanine, the CDR3 has a length of 16 residues. Only the CDR3 region is kept as DNA, spanning 48 bases read in frame from base 1. The trim is 1 base for V and 0 bases for J, with a gap of 10 bases between the germline ends. For CDR1 and CDR2, the germline V gene lists SGHTA and FQGNSA. This clone occurred once. Its antigen is still unknown. Base qualities are not recorded, but no much larger clone differs from it by a single base. Sample: CD4+ T cells from PBMCs cultured without peptide, taken after COVID-19 vaccination. The clonotype comes from a human donor who received a COVID-19 vaccine. The sequence is built from TRBV7-2 and TRBJ1-3; no D segment can be confidently identified. The CDR3 reads CASSLVRGDSGNTIYF. Read as DNA, the sequence is TGTGCCAGCAGCTTAGTTAGAGGAGACTCTGGAAACACCATATATTTT.